These T cell receptor beta chains were read from a single sample in a study of blood T cell repertoires in COVID-19. Sequencing used immunoSEQ multiplex PCR; TCRdb keeps in-frame clones, though not all of them. The sample records some 70,000 clones, 76% being singletons. The sequenced sample consisted of peripheral blood. The receptors derive from a man in his 60s with COVID-19, enrolled during active disease. Each CDR3 is given with its conserved first and last residue. The D gene is left open where the match is weak. Some rows have no size entry. The others give once, few or many, or a class for an expanded clone.

v_call,clone_size,j_call,cdr3_length,d_call,cdr3_nt,cdr3_aa
TRBV4-1,few,TRBJ2-1,12,NA,TGCGCCAGCAGGTCTCTGCGGGGCTTGACGTTCTTC,CASRSLRGLTFF
TRBV3-1/TRBV3-2,NA,TRBJ2-1,14,TRBD2,TGTGCCAGCAGCCAAGAAGGGCGGGAGCGGGGGCAGTTCTTC,CASSQEGRERGQFF
TRBV5-4,NA,TRBJ2-5,14,NA,TGTGCCAGCAGCTTGGGACAAACCCAAGAGACCCAGTACTTC,CASSLGQTQETQYF
TRBV2,NA,TRBJ2-1,16,TRBD2,TGTGCCAGCAGTGAAGGGAGACTAGCGGATTACAATGAGCAGTTCTTC,CASSEGRLADYNEQFF
TRBV5-6,NA,TRBJ1-2,15,NA,TGTGCCAGCAGCTTGGTACAAGGAGGGGACTATGGCTACACCTTC,CASSLVQGGDYGYTF
TRBV9,NA,TRBJ2-7,14,TRBD2,TGTGCCAGCAGCTTTAGCGGGGTAGTCTCCGAGCAGTACTTC,CASSFSGVVSEQYF
TRBV11-2,NA,TRBJ2-1,15,NA,TGTGCCAGCAGCTCCTCCCCGACTACCCAAAATGAGCAGTTCTTC,CASSSSPTTQNEQFF
TRBV10-2,once,TRBJ1-5,14,TRBD1,TGCGCCAGCAGTCCCCAGGGGGCTGATCAGCCCCAGCATTTT,CASSPQGADQPQHF
TRBV6-1,NA,TRBJ1-5,15,NA,TGTGCCAGCAGTGAAAGAGCGTCAGCGAATCAGCCCCAGCATTTT,CASSERASANQPQHF
TRBV11-3,NA,TRBJ2-3,13,NA,TGTGCCAGCAGCTTAGAGGGGCTAGCGACGCAGTATTTT,CASSLEGLATQYF
TRBV5-1,NA,TRBJ2-7,15,NA,TGCGCCAGCAGCCTAAACTCAGGGGCCACCTACGAGCAGTACTTC,CASSLNSGATYEQYF
TRBV27,NA,TRBJ2-7,12,NA,TGTGCCAGCCACAACAGGTTCCACGAGCAGTACTTC,CASHNRFHEQYF
TRBV7-9,NA,TRBJ1-5,13,NA,TGTGCCAGCAGCTTAGGAGGGATTCAGCCCCAGCATTTT,CASSLGGIQPQHF
TRBV6-6,NA,TRBJ1-3,15,NA,TGTGCCAGCAGGTATACAGGGCCCTCTGGAAACACCATATATTTT,CASRYTGPSGNTIYF
TRBV7-6,NA,TRBJ2-2,16,TRBD1,TGTGCCAGCAGCGACGTGGGACAGGGGGCAACCGGGGAGCTGTTTTTT,CASSDVGQGATGELFF
TRBV19,NA,TRBJ2-2,17,NA,TGTGCCAGTAGTATCAGGGGCCTAGCGGTTAACACCGGGGAGCTGTTTTTT,CASSIRGLAVNTGELFF
TRBV11-1,NA,TRBJ2-7,15,NA,TGTGCCAGCAGCTTAGATAAGGGGCCCAACTACGAGCAGTACTTC,CASSLDKGPNYEQYF
TRBV7-2,NA,TRBJ2-5,15,TRBD2,TGTGCCAGCAGCTTTCAGGCTAGCGGGAGAGAGACCCAGTACTTC,CASSFQASGRETQYF
TRBV2,few,TRBJ1-1,12,TRBD1,TGTGCCAGCAGTGCGGACAGGAAGGAAGCTTTCTTT,CASSADRKEAFF
TRBV29-1,NA,TRBJ2-1,14,NA,TGCAGCGTTATCGTCAGTGCAGCCTACAATGAGCAGTTCTTC,CSVIVSAAYNEQFF
TRBV6-5,NA,TRBJ2-1,14,TRBD2,TGTGCCAGCAGTTCGACCTTGACTAGCGACGAGCAGTTCTTC,CASSSTLTSDEQFF
TRBV6-5,NA,TRBJ2-5,14,TRBD1,TGTGCCAGCAAGGACAGGGGAGTCCAAGAGACCCAGTACTTC,CASKDRGVQETQYF
TRBV18,NA,TRBJ2-7,13,NA,TGTGCCAGCTCACCTAGCACATTCAACGAGCAGTACTTC,CASSPSTFNEQYF
TRBV9,NA,TRBJ2-4,13,NA,TGTGCCAGCAGCGAGGGGGGGCCAAACATTCAGTACTTC,CASSEGGPNIQYF
TRBV28,NA,TRBJ1-5,17,TRBD1,TGTGCCAGCAGTTTCTCCCTGACAGGGGGCGACAATCAGCCCCAGCATTTT,CASSFSLTGGDNQPQHF
TRBV5-1,NA,TRBJ2-5,14,TRBD1,TGCGCCAGCAGTTCTGGACAGGTTCAAGAGACCCAGTACTTC,CASSSGQVQETQYF
TRBV2,many,TRBJ2-7,13,NA,TGTGCCAACCAACCCTCACAGGGAGCTGAGCAGTACTTC,CANQPSQGAEQYF
TRBV4-1,few,TRBJ1-5,12,NA,TGCGCCGTACAGGGCACCAATCAGCCCCAGCATTTT,CAVQGTNQPQHF
TRBV5-1,NA,TRBJ1-3,16,TRBD1,TGCGCCAGCAGCCTCGGACAGGGATGGGCAGAAAACACCATATATTTT,CASSLGQGWAENTIYF